The source of this T cell receptor (beta chain) is a study of sequential checkpoint blockade in melanoma. Described treatment: randomized to nivolumab then ipilimumab (arm A) or the reverse (arm B). Germline values: CDR1 SGHNT, CDR2 YENEEA. V was shortened by 2 bases and J by 0 bases, with 9 bases between the two germline ends. The CDR3 spans 15 residues. Sequencing was performed with immunoSEQ multiplex PCR; in TCRdb, only in-frame clones are kept and a portion is missing. The sample shows more than 8,500 clones, about 23% of them seen only once. This clone was seen at least ten times. V is TRBV11-3 and J is TRBJ2-3, with no clear D. The sample here was tumor tissue (inferred from file names), taken from a patient given nivolumab and ipilimumab in sequence. The sequence was obtained from a human donor with melanoma. CDR3 sequence (DNA): TGTGCCAGCAGCTTAATCCACCATAGCACAGATACGCAGTATTTT. Encoded protein: CASSLIHHSTDTQYF.